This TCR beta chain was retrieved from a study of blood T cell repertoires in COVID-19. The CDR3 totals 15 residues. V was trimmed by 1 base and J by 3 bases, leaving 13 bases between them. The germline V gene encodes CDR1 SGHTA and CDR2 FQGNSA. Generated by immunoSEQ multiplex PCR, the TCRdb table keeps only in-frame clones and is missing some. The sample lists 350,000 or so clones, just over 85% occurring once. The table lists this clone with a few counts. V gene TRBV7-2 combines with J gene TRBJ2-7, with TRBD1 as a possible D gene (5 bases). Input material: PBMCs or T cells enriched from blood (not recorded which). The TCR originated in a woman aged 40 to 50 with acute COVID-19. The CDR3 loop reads CASSLEGNSLYEQYF. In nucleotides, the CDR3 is TGTGCCAGCAGCTTAGAGGGGAATTCCCTCTACGAGCAGTACTTC.